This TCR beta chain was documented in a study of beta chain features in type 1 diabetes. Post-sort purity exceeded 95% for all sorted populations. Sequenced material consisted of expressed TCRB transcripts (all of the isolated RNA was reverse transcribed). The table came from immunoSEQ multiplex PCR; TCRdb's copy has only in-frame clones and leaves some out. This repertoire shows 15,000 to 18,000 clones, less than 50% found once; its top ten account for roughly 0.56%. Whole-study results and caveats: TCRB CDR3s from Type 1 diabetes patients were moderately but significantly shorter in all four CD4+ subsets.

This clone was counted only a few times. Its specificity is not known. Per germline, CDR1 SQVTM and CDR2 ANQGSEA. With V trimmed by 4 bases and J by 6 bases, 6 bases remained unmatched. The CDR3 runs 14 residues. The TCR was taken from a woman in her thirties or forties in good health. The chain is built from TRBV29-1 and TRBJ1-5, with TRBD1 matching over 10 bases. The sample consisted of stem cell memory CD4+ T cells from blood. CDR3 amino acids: CSVGGTGEGQPQHF. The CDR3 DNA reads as TGCAGCGTTGGGGGGACAGGGGAGGGTCAGCCCCAGCATTTT.